Presented here are 10 T cell receptor beta chains from one specimen sequenced in a study of blood T cell repertoires in COVID-19. The data were produced by immunoSEQ multiplex PCR, yet TCRdb's version contains in-frame clones alone and is incomplete. The table records around 250,000 clones, roughly 80% of them present only once. The material sequenced was PBMCs or T cells enriched from blood (not recorded which). These receptors originate from a man between 40 and 49 years old who had been exposed to COVID-19.

The V and J genes are TRBV3-1 (or the pseudogene TRBV3-2) and TRBJ2-3, with D possibly being TRBD1 (6 bases). The CDR3 totals 11 residues. The germline V gene encodes CDR1 LGHDT and CDR2 YNNKEL (reference sequence). The germline V and J ends were trimmed by 5 bases and 7 bases, with 7 bases remaining between them. CDR3 sequence (DNA): TGTGCCAGCAGCAGGGGGAATACGCAGTATTTT. Its translation: CASSRGNTQYF.

The chain carries TRBV30 and TRBJ1-6, with D perhaps matching TRBD1 (6 bases). Germline loops: CDR1 GTSNPN, CDR2 SVGIG (reference sequence). Trimming took off 4 bases at V and 9 bases at J, with 16 bases between the two ends. The CDR3 is 14 amino acids. The CDR3 loop reads CAWTGEPVGSPLHF. CDR3 in DNA: TGTGCCTGGACAGGGGAGCCGGTTGGTTCACCCCTCCACTTT.

The chain recombines TRBV2 with TRBJ1-5, with 8 bases aligning to TRBD1. CDR3 size: 16 residues. With V trimmed by 6 bases and J by 0 bases, 7 bases remained unmatched. Per germline, CDR1 SNHLY and CDR2 FYNNEI. The DNA of the CDR3 is TGTGCCAGCAGGCCGCACAGGGGGATTAGCAATCAGCCCCAGCATTTT. Its translation: CASRPHRGISNQPQHF.

The chain recombines TRBV9 with TRBJ1-5, with D possibly TRBD1 on 6 matching bases. Deletions cut 3 bases from V and 6 bases from J, with 16 bases between. The CDR3 has 15 residues. From germline, CDR1 is SGDLS and CDR2 YYNGEE. The CDR3, as DNA: TGTGCCAGCAGCGCCGAGGCCAGGGGCGGTCAGCCCCAGCATTTT. Its translation is CASSAEARGGQPQHF.

This sequence joins TRBV20-1 and TRBJ2-1; D not certain. CDR1 is DFQATT, CDR2 SNEGSKA, per germline (reference sequence). The ends were cut back, 4 bases at V and 7 bases at J, with 8 bases in the middle. This CDR3 is 11 amino acids long. The CDR3 protein is CSAIVENEQFF. In DNA form, the CDR3 reads TGCAGTGCTATAGTCGAGAATGAGCAGTTCTTC.

The chain is built from TRBV5-8 and TRBJ1-5; no reliable D call. The CDR3 extends over 16 amino acids. Germline assignment: CDR1 SGHTS and CDR2 YDEGEE. Deletions cut 2 bases from V and 7 bases from J, with 19 bases between. The chain's CDR3 is CASSFTVAGPNQPQHF. Written as DNA, the CDR3 is TGTGCCAGCAGCTTTACTGTCGCAGGCCCCAACCAGCCCCAGCATTTT.

The chain recombines TRBV20-1 with TRBJ2-3; D gene unclear. V lost 5 bases to trimming and J lost 6 bases, with 9 bases between them. The length of the CDR3 is 11 residues. Germline V gene sequence: CDR1 DFQATT, CDR2 SNEGSKA (reference sequence). The CDR3 sequence: CSAQPGDTQYF. In DNA, the CDR3 is TGCAGTGCTCAACCCGGGGATACGCAGTATTTT.

Here the CDR3 reads CASTRGTSEKLFF. The CDR3 DNA follows: TGTGCCAGCACCCGGGGGACCAGTGAAAAACTGTTTTTT. The chain links TRBV5-4 to TRBJ1-4; weak D call: TRBD1 (5 bases). Germline-derived CDR1 and CDR2 are SGHNT and YYREEE (reference sequence). Trimming took off 6 bases at V and 7 bases at J, with 13 bases between the two ends. This CDR3 contains 13 residues.

The chain uses TRBV15 and TRBJ1-4; D possibly corresponds to TRBD1 (5 bases). The germline gives CDR1 LNHNV, CDR2 YYDKDF (reference sequence). The CDR3 runs 16 residues. Trimming removed 3 bases at V and 3 bases at J, with 14 bases between. The CDR3 reads CATSRPREGPNEKLFF. CDR3 nucleotide sequence: TGTGCCACCAGCAGGCCACGGGAGGGACCTAATGAAAAACTGTTTTTT.

This chain uses TRBV18 with TRBJ1-1, with 8 bases lining up with TRBD1. CDR3 length equals 14 residues. Trimming removed 2 bases from V and 6 bases from J; junction bases left unmatched: 5. CDR1 and CDR2 (germline): KGHSH, LQKENI. CDR3 loop: CASSPGLTGAEAFF. DNA for the CDR3: TGTGCCAGCTCACCAGGGTTGACAGGGGCTGAAGCTTTCTTT.